This TCR beta chain was observed in a study of blood T cell repertoires in COVID-19. For the study at large: Collection of acute and convalescent COVID-19 samples took place in the United States, Italy and Spain.

CDR3 size: 13 residues. Germline CDR1 and CDR2: SNHLY and FYNNEI. Trimming stripped 6 bases from V and 4 bases from J, with 11 bases between. Produced via immunoSEQ multiplex PCR; TCRdb's table is partial and in-frame only. The sample has about 69,000 clones; approximately 80% are singletons. The chain employs TRBV2 and TRBJ2-3, with D perhaps TRBD2 (6 bases). The sequencing sample was made of peripheral blood. This clonotype was obtained from a woman over 75 with acute or convalescent COVID-19. The DNA for the CDR3 is TGTGCCAGCAGGGCGGGGACCTCAGATACGCAGTATTTT. Amino acids: CASRAGTSDTQYF.